This T cell receptor beta chain was sequenced for a study of T cells in Graves' hyperthyroidism and ophthalmopathy. Study observations and caveats: Blood shared most expanded thyroid clonotypes above 0.001.

The TCR beta CDR3 regions underwent amplification using RNA transcripts as the source. The TCR CDR3 was amplified in a first-round RT-PCR using the HTBI primer set. TCRdb re-derived calls from the multiplex PCR reads in MiXCR, one entry per CDR3 protein. This sample has some 720,000 distinct CDR3 sequences; about 16% occur once, and the top ten carry approximately 8.4%. This clonotype occurred many times. Its target is not known. The V and J ends lost 4 bases and 3 bases, in that order; junction bases with no gene match: 5. The CDR3 is made up of 15 amino acids. Per germline, CDR1 KGHDR and CDR2 SFDVKD.

Sample: blood. The sequence was collected from a man aged 18 to 35 with Graves' hyperthyroidism. The rearrangement joins TRBV24-1 to TRBJ2-3; 8 bases are shared with TRBD2. In DNA form, the CDR3 reads TGTGCCACCAGTGAAAAGCGGGGGTGGACAGATACGCAGTATTTT. Protein: CATSEKRGWTDTQYF.